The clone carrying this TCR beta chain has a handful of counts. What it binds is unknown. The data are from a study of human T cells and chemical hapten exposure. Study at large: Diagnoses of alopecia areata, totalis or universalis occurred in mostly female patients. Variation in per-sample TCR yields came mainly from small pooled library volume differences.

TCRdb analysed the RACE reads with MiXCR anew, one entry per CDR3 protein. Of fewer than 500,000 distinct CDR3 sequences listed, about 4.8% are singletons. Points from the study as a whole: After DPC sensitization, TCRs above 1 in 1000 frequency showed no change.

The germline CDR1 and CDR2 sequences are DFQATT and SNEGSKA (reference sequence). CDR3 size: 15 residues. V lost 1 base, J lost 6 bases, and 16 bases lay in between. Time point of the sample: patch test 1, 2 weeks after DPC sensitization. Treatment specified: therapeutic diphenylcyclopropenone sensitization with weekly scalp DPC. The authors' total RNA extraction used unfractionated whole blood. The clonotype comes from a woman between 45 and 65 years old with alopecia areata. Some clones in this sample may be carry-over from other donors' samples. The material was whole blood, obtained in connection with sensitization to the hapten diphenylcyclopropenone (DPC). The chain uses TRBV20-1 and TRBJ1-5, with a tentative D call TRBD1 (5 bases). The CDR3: CSARVSPGGSQPQHF. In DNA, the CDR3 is TGCAGTGCTAGAGTTTCCCCGGGGGGGAGTCAGCCCCAGCATTTT.